This T cell receptor (beta chain) originates from a study of Graves' ophthalmopathy and Graves' hyperthyroidism. Whole-study findings and limits: The model's prediction of ophthalmopathy progression had 70.59% sensitivity and 72% to 80% specificity. Detection in blood was also observed for most expanded thyroid clonotypes above 0.001 frequency.

This clonotype showed up just a few times. The antigen remains undetermined. Thyroid ultrasound, orbital computed tomography, TRAb, serum thyroxine and clinical symptoms formed the basis of diagnosis. RNA transcripts were the template, and TCR beta CDR3 regions were amplified from them. The authors performed first-round RT-PCR with HTBI primers and then a second-round multiplex PCR. Via MiXCR, TCRdb re-called the multiplex PCR reads, giving one row per CDR3 protein. Among 200,000 to 250,000 distinct CDR3 sequences listed, roughly 21% were seen once. The junction had 8 bases not matched to a gene; V was cut back by 4 bases and J by 5 bases. The germline CDR1 and CDR2 sequences are SGHTA and FQGNSA. The CDR3 extends over 16 amino acids.

The V and J genes are TRBV7-2 and TRBJ2-5; 12 positions agree with TRBD2. Sequenced input: peripheral blood. The receptor comes from a woman in her 50s with Graves' ophthalmopathy. CDR3 DNA: TGTGCCAGCAGCTCCCATTTGACTAGCGGGAGTGAGACCCAGTACTTC. Protein: CASSSHLTSGSETQYF.